This entry lists 10 T cell receptor beta chains sequenced from one sample in a study of long-term antiretroviral therapy in people with HIV. Run at survey level, the immunoSEQ assay was version v3.0. Some clones are missing from TCRdb's copy, which holds only in-frame ones; the method was immunoSEQ multiplex PCR. The sample lists 30,000 to 50,000 clones, approximately 86% occurring once. The sample was unsorted PBMCs, taken just before starting antiretroviral therapy. The receptors stem from a woman younger than 30 with HIV.

The chain couples TRBV9 to TRBJ2-7; 8 bases are a match to TRBD2. CDR3 length: 14 residues. Germline-derived CDR1 and CDR2 are SGDLS and YYNGEE. J was trimmed by 2 bases and V by 6 bases; bases with no gene match: 7. This chain's CDR3 is CASNYAGGAYEQYF. In DNA, the CDR3 is TGTGCCAGCAACTACGCGGGAGGCGCCTACGAGCAGTACTTC.

The chain is built from TRBV9 and TRBJ2-3; D is possibly TRBD1 or TRBD2 (5 bases each). Germline CDR1 SGDLS, CDR2 YYNGEE. This CDR3 has 16 amino acids. The ends were cut back, 0 bases at V and 2 bases at J, with 13 bases in the middle. DNA of the CDR3: TGTGCCAGCAGCGTAGAAGGGACGGGCGACACAGATACGCAGTATTTT. Its protein is CASSVEGTGDTDTQYF.

The V and J genes are TRBV5-3 and TRBJ2-4, with D possibly matching TRBD1 (5 bases). TRBV5-3 belongs to the ORF category, with a function that is uncertain. CDR3 size: 15 residues. V was trimmed by 4 bases and J by 1 base, leaving 12 bases between them. CDR3 amino acids: CARSLDRDAKNIQYF. CDR3 DNA: TGTGCCAGAAGCCTCGACAGAGACGCCAAAAACATTCAGTACTTC.

The rearrangement links TRBV9 to TRBJ2-7; maybe TRBD2 (5 bases). CDR1 SGDLS and CDR2 YYNGEE come from the germline V gene. V was trimmed by 0 bases and J by 0 bases, leaving 19 bases between them. CDR3 length: 18 residues. The CDR3 spells CASSVVLRGAESSYEQYF. The CDR3 DNA reads TGTGCCAGCAGCGTAGTTCTTCGGGGAGCGGAAAGCTCCTACGAGCAGTACTTC.

The rearrangement joins TRBV6-5 to TRBJ1-2; the D is unclear. Germline-derived CDR1 and CDR2 are MNHEY and SVGAGI. The CDR3 consists of 14 residues. Trimming took off 6 bases at V and 3 bases at J, with 14 bases between the two ends. The CDR3 region has the DNA TGTGCCAGCAGCCCCCGCCGGCAGGACTATGGCTACACCTTC. It yields the protein CASSPRRQDYGYTF.

This clone was seen once. V is TRBV7-8 and J is TRBJ1-1, with 7 positions matching TRBD1. J was trimmed by 2 bases and V by 5 bases; bases with no gene match: 5. The CDR3 runs to 14 residues. In germline, CDR1 is SGHVS, CDR2 FQNEAQ. The CDR3 coding sequence is TGTGCCAGCAGCCGTGACAGGGCAAACACTGAAGCTTTCTTT. This gives the protein CASSRDRANTEAFF.

The chain uses TRBV7-9 and TRBJ1-1; D gene ambiguous. The V gene lost 7 bases and the J gene lost 1 base, with 13 bases spanning the gap. Germline values: CDR1 SEHNR, CDR2 FQNEAQ (reference sequence). The CDR3 is made up of 14 amino acids. The CDR3 coding sequence is TGTGCCAGCACCCCAAGGCTAGGGAACACTGAAGCTTTCTTT. Amino acids: CASTPRLGNTEAFF. The whole variable domain, remainder taken from reference TRBV7-9 and TRBJ1-1, is DTGVSQNPRHKITKRGQNVTFRCDPISEHNRLYWYRQTLGQGPEFLTYFQNEAQLEKSRLLSDRFSAERPKGSFSTLEIQRTEQGDSAMYLCASTPRLGNTEAFFGQGTRLTVV.

The chain couples TRBV23-1 to TRBJ2-7, with 7 bases aligning to TRBD2. TRBV23-1 is sorted into the ORF group, with uncertain function. This CDR3 is built from 18 residues. The J segment lost 4 bases and the V segment lost 0 bases, leaving 15 bases of the junction unmatched. This CDR3 is CASSQSGGVAGMEYEQYF. The DNA for the CDR3 is TGCGCCAGCAGTCAATCGGGGGGGGTGGCAGGGATGGAGTACGAGCAGTACTTC.

The chain links TRBV11-2 to TRBJ2-2; D gene uncertain. Germline V gene sequence: CDR1 SGHAT, CDR2 FQNNGV. The CDR3 extends over 16 amino acids. The ends were cut back, 5 bases at V and 0 bases at J, with 13 bases in the middle. The DNA of the CDR3 is TGTGCCAGCAGCCTGACACCGAACGCGAACACCGGGGAGCTGTTTTTT. Translating it yields CASSLTPNANTGELFF.

The chain employs TRBV7-2 and TRBJ2-3, with a weak D call TRBD1 (6 bases). The germline CDR1 and CDR2 sequences are SGHTA and FQGNSA. The V and J ends lost 5 bases and 4 bases respectively, with 19 bases between them. The CDR3 contains 16 residues. The CDR3 nucleotides are TGTGCCAGCAGCCGGCGCGAGGGGGTATTTTCAGATACGCAGTATTTT. It is translated as CASSRREGVFSDTQYF.